What follows are 31 T cell receptor beta chains derived from one specimen sequenced in a study of naive and memory T cell subsets. The beta constant-region primer was an equimolar mix of two oligonucleotides covering TRBC1 and TRBC2. One entry per CDR3 protein results from TCRdb running MiXCR on the UMI-ligation and nested PCR reads. This table has under 100,000 distinct CDR3 sequences, 7% appearing once. The sequenced sample was central memory CD4+ T cells from blood. The source is a human donor in good health.

The rearrangement links TRBV15 to TRBJ1-5, with TRBD1 as a possible D gene (6 bases). Trimming took 0 bases from V and 5 from J, leaving 11 bases between them. Germline V gene sequence: CDR1 LNHNV, CDR2 YYDKDF (reference sequence). This CDR3 spans 15 amino acids. CDR3 in DNA: TGTGCCACCAGCAGAGATCCCAGGGGATATCAGCCCCAGCATTTT. Its translation: CATSRDPRGYQPQHF.

This clonotype was recorded at least ten times. The gene calls are TRBV18 and TRBJ1-1, with D possibly TRBD1 on 5 matching bases. Trimming pared 3 bases from V and 6 bases from J, leaving 14 bases between. Germline CDR1 and CDR2: KGHSH and LQKENI. The CDR3 is 14 amino acids. CDR3 in DNA: TGTGCCAGCTCACCCCCCAGGGCTGCCCCTGAAGCTTTCTTT. This gives the protein CASSPPRAAPEAFF.

This clonotype came up many times. This chain connects TRBV6-2 or TRBV6-3 to TRBJ1-1, with a tentative D call TRBD1 (5 bases). Trimming took 3 bases from V and 4 from J, leaving 9 bases between them. This CDR3 has 13 residues. Germline values: CDR1 MNHEY, CDR2 SVGEGT. CDR3 sequence (DNA): TGTGCCAGCAGTTATTTGGGGCCCACTGAAGCTTTCTTT. Translating it yields CASSYLGPTEAFF.

With regard to this clonotype: A much more abundant neighbour one base away suggests this may be a read error. The V and J genes are TRBV4-1 and TRBJ2-6, with TRBD1 identical over 10 bases. The CDR3 totals 18 residues. Germline CDR1 reads MGHRA; CDR2 reads YSYEKL. The CDR3 sequence: CASCQKGDRGTGANVLTF. In nucleotides, the CDR3 is TGCGCCAGCTGCCAAAAGGGGGACAGGGGAACTGGGGCCAACGTCCTGACTTTC.

Many counts were recorded for this clonotype. This chain uses TRBV20-1 with TRBJ2-7, with D perhaps TRBD2 (6 bases). Between the trimmed V and J ends, which lost 4 bases and 9 bases, there was a span of 16 bases. The CDR3 consists of 12 residues. In germline, CDR1 is DFQATT, CDR2 SNEGSKA (reference sequence). The CDR3 sequence: CSAKRTTSSQYF. CDR3 nucleotides: TGCAGTGCTAAGCGGACGACTAGTTCGCAGTACTTC.

This clonotype was recorded many times. This sequence joins TRBV29-1 and TRBJ2-5, with D perhaps TRBD2 (6 bases). CDR1 is SQVTM, CDR2 ANQGSEA, per germline. V lost 1 base to trimming and J lost 5 bases, with 14 bases between them. CDR3 size: 14 residues. CDR3 sequence (DNA): TGCAGCGTTGAAGTTGGGCGGGGCGGGGAGACCCAGTACTTC. Amino acids: CSVEVGRGGETQYF.

This clonotype was recorded at least ten times. Here the CDR3 reads CASSFISLRSSNNEQFF. Written as DNA, the CDR3 is TGTGCCAGCAGTTTTATCTCCTTGCGATCCTCTAACAATGAGCAGTTCTTC. The chain has TRBV12-3 or TRBV12-4 and TRBJ2-1; D ambiguous. The CDR3 has 17 amino acids. V shed 3 bases and J shed 5 bases, with 20 bases lying between them.

At least ten counts were recorded for this clonotype. The chain uses TRBV27 and TRBJ1-5, with D hard to call. The V gene's germline CDR1 is MNHEY and CDR2 SMNVEV (reference sequence). The V end was cut by 6 bases, the J end by 9 bases, with 15 bases between. The CDR3 sequence is 13 residues long. The CDR3 bases are TGTGCCAGCAGCCTGGACGGCACTCTGCCCCAGCATTTT. Translation: CASSLDGTLPQHF.

This clonotype occurred many times. This chain uses TRBV5-5 with TRBJ1-6; D may be TRBD1 (6 bases). The CDR3 contains 15 residues. V lost 2 bases and J 10 bases, leaving 16 bases between the germline ends. Germline lookup yields CDR1 SGHKS and CDR2 YYEKEE (reference sequence). CDR3 coding DNA: TGTGCCAGCAGCTTAGGGGGTAATCGGGACTCACCCCTCCACTTT. Translating it yields CASSLGGNRDSPLHF.

The rearrangement links TRBV4-3 to TRBJ2-1; no clear D. The CDR3 runs to 16 residues. Per the germline V gene, CDR1 is LGHNA and CDR2 is YSLEER. The V gene lost 0 bases and the J gene lost 0 bases, with 9 bases spanning the gap. The DNA for the CDR3 is TGCGCCAGCAGCCAAGATCTGCGGAGCTCCTACAATGAGCAGTTCTTC. Amino acids: CASSQDLRSSYNEQFF.

This clonotype was seen at least ten times. The rearrangement uses TRBV7-2 and TRBJ1-2, with D hard to call. CDR1 and CDR2 from the germline V gene are SGHTA and FQGNSA. The CDR3 length is 14 residues. Trimming removed 1 base at V and 2 bases at J, with 8 bases between. The CDR3 DNA is TGTGCCAGCAGCTTAGGGCAGAGCAACTATGGCTACACCTTC. Its translation: CASSLGQSNYGYTF.

The chain employs TRBV4-3 and TRBJ2-1, with D uncertain. CDR1 is LGHNA and CDR2 is YSLEER in the germline V gene. Trimming shortened V by 4 bases and J by 0 bases, and 13 bases separated the two germline ends. The CDR3 loop spans 16 amino acids. The CDR3 protein is CASSPKYGSSYNEQFF. The CDR3 DNA is TGCGCCAGCAGCCCTAAGTACGGTAGCTCCTACAATGAGCAGTTCTTC.

This clonotype was seen repeatedly, ten times or more. The chain has TRBV14 and TRBJ1-5, with TRBD1 as a possible D gene (6 bases). Germline-derived CDR1 and CDR2 are SGHDN and FVKESK. The CDR3 sequence is 13 residues long. V was pared by 2 bases and J by 6 bases, with 8 bases between. The CDR3 nucleotides are TGTGCCAGCAGCCAATCAGGGGCTCAGCCCCAGCATTTT. This sequence encodes CASSQSGAQPQHF. Drawing the rest from reference TRBV14 and TRBJ1-5, the complete variable domain is EAGVTQFPSHSVIEKGQTVTLRCDPISGHDNLYWYRRVMGKEIKFLLHFVKESKQDESGMPNNRFLAERTGGTYSTLKVQPAELEDSGVYFCASSQSGAQPQHFGDGTRLSIL.

This clonotype was recorded at least ten times. The chain has TRBV14 and TRBJ2-6, with a possible D match to TRBD1 (6 bases). Germline loops: CDR1 SGHDN, CDR2 FVKESK. The V end lost 4 bases, the J end lost 2 bases, and 6 bases lay between the germline ends. This CDR3 has 14 residues. The CDR3 region has the DNA TGTGCCAGCAGCCGGGACACTGGGGCCAACGTCCTGACTTTC. It yields the protein CASSRDTGANVLTF. Looking up the rest from reference TRBV14 and TRBJ2-6 gives the full variable domain: EAGVTQFPSHSVIEKGQTVTLRCDPISGHDNLYWYRRVMGKEIKFLLHFVKESKQDESGMPNNRFLAERTGGTYSTLKVQPAELEDSGVYFCASSRDTGANVLTFGAGSRLTVL.

About this clonotype itself: One junction end does not reproduce the germline sequence, and a read error may be involved. The chain joins TRBV7-7 to TRBJ2-2; TRBD2 matches 7 bases. The CDR3 consists of 15 residues. Germline V gene data show CDR1 as SSHAT and CDR2 as FNYEAQ (reference sequence). In DNA, the CDR3 is TGTGCTAGCAGCGCTAGCGGACGGAACACCGGGGAGCTGTTTTTT. Protein product: CASSASGRNTGELFF.

This clonotype was counted at least ten times. This chain connects TRBV20-1 to TRBJ2-7, with D perhaps being TRBD1 or TRBD2 (5 bases each). CDR3 length: 12 residues. Looked up from germline, CDR1 is DFQATT and CDR2 is SNEGSKA (reference sequence). V gave up 6 bases and J gave up 7 bases, with 16 bases separating them. The CDR3 region has the DNA TGCAGTGCCTCTTCACAATGGGGGGAGCAGTACTTC. It encodes CSASSQWGEQYF.

V is TRBV19 and J is TRBJ1-2; D is unclear. Per germline, CDR1 LNHDA and CDR2 SQIVND (reference sequence). V lost 7 bases to trimming and J lost 4 bases, with 13 bases between them. This CDR3 contains 13 residues. In DNA form, the CDR3 reads TGTGCCAGTACTGATCAACTCGGCTATGGCTACACCTTC. Protein product: CASTDQLGYGYTF.

This clonotype has ten or more counts. This sequence joins TRBV7-2 and TRBJ2-7; TRBD2 matches at 8 bases. The V segment lost 3 bases and the J segment 4 bases; nucleotides outside the gene matches: 5. There are 14 residues in the CDR3. Germline CDR1 reads SGHTA; CDR2 reads FQGNSA. DNA for the CDR3: TGTGCCAGCAGCTTCGGAGCGGGGGAGTACGAGCAGTACTTC. This translates into CASSFGAGEYEQYF.

This clonotype was seen a few times. The chain carries TRBV12-3 or TRBV12-4 and TRBJ1-5, with D perhaps TRBD1 (5 bases). This CDR3 contains 15 residues. Between the trimmed V and J ends, which lost 3 bases and 8 bases, there was a span of 17 bases. For the CDR3, the DNA is TGTGCCAGCAGTTTGGGGGGAGTGCCCATGAAGCCCCAGCATTTT. Its translation: CASSLGGVPMKPQHF.

This clonotype has a count of ten or more. J is TRBJ2-3 and V is TRBV5-4; D is perhaps TRBD2 (5 bases). Germline V gives CDR1 SGHNT, CDR2 YYREEE (reference sequence). Trimming cost V 3 bases and J 6 bases, with 14 bases left between them. There are 14 residues in the CDR3. CDR3 loop: CASSSGPTGDTQYF. The CDR3 coding sequence is TGTGCCAGCAGCTCCGGGCCCACGGGGGATACGCAGTATTTT.

This clonotype was picked up many times. The chain combines TRBV12-3 or TRBV12-4 with TRBJ2-3, with D unresolved. The CDR3 runs 15 residues. Trimming cost V 5 bases and J 5 bases, with 17 bases left between them. DNA of the CDR3: TGTGCCAGCAGTGCGACGGATTTGAGTGGAGATACGCAGTATTTT. It encodes CASSATDLSGDTQYF.

In its sample, this clonotype was seen many times. The V gene is TRBV6-2 or TRBV6-3, the J gene TRBJ1-1, with D possibly matching TRBD1 (5 bases). CDR3 length equals 13 residues. Germline V CDR1 and CDR2: MNHEY, SVGEGT. V was cut by 8 bases and J by 1 base, with 11 bases left in between. CDR3 loop: CASGFQGNTEAFF. Here the CDR3 DNA reads TGTGCCAGCGGTTTTCAGGGGAACACTGAAGCTTTCTTT.

This clonotype was seen more than once but under ten times. V is TRBV7-8 and J is TRBJ2-7; 10 bases are a match to TRBD1. The CDR3 runs 15 residues. The trim removed 0 bases at V and 6 bases at J, leaving 5 bases unmatched. Germline-derived CDR1 and CDR2 are SGHVS and FQNEAQ. For the CDR3, the DNA is TGTGCCAGCAGCTTAGCATTGGGACAGGGGCGCGAGCAGTACTTC. Protein: CASSLALGQGREQYF.

This clonotype was recorded at least ten times. The V and J genes are TRBV7-8 and TRBJ2-7; 9 bases align to TRBD1. The CDR3 is made up of 15 amino acids. V was clipped by 5 bases and J by 3 bases; unmatched bases: 8. In germline, CDR1 is SGHVS, CDR2 FQNEAQ. The CDR3 DNA reads as TGTGCCAGCAGCCGATCCGGGACAGGGAACTACGAGCAGTACTTC. This codes for CASSRSGTGNYEQYF.

This clonotype has ten or more counts. The chain employs TRBV5-1 and TRBJ1-1, with unresolved D. The V gene's germline CDR1 is SGHRS and CDR2 YFSETQ. With 4 bases removed from V and 5 bases from J, the gap between germline ends came to 15 bases. The CDR3 is 14 residues long. CDR3 sequence (DNA): TGCGCCAGCAGCCCCGAACTTTTGTTGACTGAAGCTTTCTTT. It is translated as CASSPELLLTEAFF.

This clonotype was counted at least ten times. This chain uses TRBV2 with TRBJ2-2; TRBD1 matches at 7 bases. The CDR3 sequence is 15 residues long. Germline V gene lookup returns CDR1 SNHLY and CDR2 FYNNEI. Unmatched junction bases numbered 6, after V lost 7 bases and J lost 1 base. The CDR3 protein is CASTRQGQNTGELFF. CDR3 DNA sequence: TGTGCCAGCACGCGACAGGGACAGAACACCGGGGAGCTGTTTTTT.

The V call is TRBV28, the J call TRBJ1-2; 7 bases match TRBD1. The CDR3 has 12 amino acids. CDR1 and CDR2 from the germline V gene are MDHEN and SYDVKM. J gave up 8 bases and V 6 bases, and 6 bases lay outside the gene matches. The CDR3 is CASSSDRVGYTF. CDR3 DNA sequence: TGTGCCAGCAGCTCCGACAGGGTCGGCTACACCTTC.

At least ten counts were recorded for this clonotype. This chain joins TRBV6-2 or TRBV6-3 and TRBJ2-2, with 8 bases fitting TRBD1. Trimming took 4 bases from V and 6 from J; bases not matched to a gene: 4. The CDR3 sequence is 14 residues long. Germline V gene data show CDR1 as MNHEY and CDR2 as SVGEGT. Here the CDR3 reads CASSLTGVAGELFF. CDR3 nucleotides: TGTGCCAGCAGTTTGACAGGGGTGGCCGGGGAGCTGTTTTTT.

This sequence joins TRBV7-3 and TRBJ2-5; D possibly corresponds to TRBD1 (6 bases). Germline V lookup: CDR1 SGHTA, CDR2 FQGTGA. CDR3 length equals 15 residues. The ends were cut back, 4 bases at V and 2 bases at J, with 14 bases in the middle. The CDR3 loop is CASSSGNRVQETQYF. CDR3 in DNA: TGTGCCAGCAGCTCAGGAAACAGGGTTCAAGAGACCCAGTACTTC.

This clonotype was observed a few times. This chain joins TRBV20-1 and TRBJ2-1; perhaps D is TRBD1 or TRBD2 (5 bases each). Looked up from germline, CDR1 is DFQATT and CDR2 is SNEGSKA (reference sequence). The CDR3 is 14 residues long. Trimming left V 1 base short and J 7 bases short, with 14 bases between. This CDR3 is CSARVLFWGNEQFF. Here the CDR3 DNA reads TGCAGTGCTAGAGTTTTATTTTGGGGGAATGAGCAGTTCTTC.

The table lists this clonotype with many counts. The V and J genes are TRBV12-3 or TRBV12-4 and TRBJ2-4; 10 nucleotides match TRBD1. This CDR3 contains 14 residues. J gave up 4 bases and V 5 bases, and 2 bases lay outside the gene matches. The CDR3 region has the DNA TGTGCCAGCAGTACGGGACAGGGGAAAAACATTCAGTACTTC. This encodes CASSTGQGKNIQYF.